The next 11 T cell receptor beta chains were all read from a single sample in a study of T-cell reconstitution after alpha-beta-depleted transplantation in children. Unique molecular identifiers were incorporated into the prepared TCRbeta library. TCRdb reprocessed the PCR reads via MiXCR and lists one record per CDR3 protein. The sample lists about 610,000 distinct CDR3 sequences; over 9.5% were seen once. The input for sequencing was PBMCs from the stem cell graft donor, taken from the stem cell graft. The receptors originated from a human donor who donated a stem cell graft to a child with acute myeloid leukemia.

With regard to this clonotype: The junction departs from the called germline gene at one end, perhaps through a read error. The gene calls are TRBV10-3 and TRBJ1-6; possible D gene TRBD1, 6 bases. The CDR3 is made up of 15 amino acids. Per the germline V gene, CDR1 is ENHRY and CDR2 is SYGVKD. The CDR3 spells CAINEGGGNNSPLHF. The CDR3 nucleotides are TGTGCCATCAATGAGGGGGGAGGGAATAATTCACCCCTCCACTTT.

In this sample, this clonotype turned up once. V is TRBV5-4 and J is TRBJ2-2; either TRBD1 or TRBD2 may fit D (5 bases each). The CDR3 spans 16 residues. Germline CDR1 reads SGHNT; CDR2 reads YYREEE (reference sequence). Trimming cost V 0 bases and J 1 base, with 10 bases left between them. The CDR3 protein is CASSLVGTVNTGELFF. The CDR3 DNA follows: TGTGCCAGCAGCTTGGTTGGGACGGTGAACACCGGGGAGCTGTTTTTT.

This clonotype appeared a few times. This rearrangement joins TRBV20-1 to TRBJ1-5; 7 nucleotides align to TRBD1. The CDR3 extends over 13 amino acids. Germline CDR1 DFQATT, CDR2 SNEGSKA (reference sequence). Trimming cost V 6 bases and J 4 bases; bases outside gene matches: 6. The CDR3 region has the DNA TGCAGTGCAGGGACAGATCGAAATCAGCCCCAGCATTTT. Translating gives CSAGTDRNQPQHF.

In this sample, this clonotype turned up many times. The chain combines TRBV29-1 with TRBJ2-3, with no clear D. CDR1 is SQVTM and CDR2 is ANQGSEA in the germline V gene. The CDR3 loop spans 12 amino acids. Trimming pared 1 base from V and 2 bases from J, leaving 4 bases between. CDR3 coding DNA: TGCAGCGTTGAAGGGATCACAGATACGCAGTATTTT. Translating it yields CSVEGITDTQYF.

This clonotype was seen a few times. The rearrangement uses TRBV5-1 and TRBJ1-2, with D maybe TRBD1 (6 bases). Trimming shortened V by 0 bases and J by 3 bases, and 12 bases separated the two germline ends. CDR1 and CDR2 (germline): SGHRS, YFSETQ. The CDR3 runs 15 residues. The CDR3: CASSLEGRGHYGYTF. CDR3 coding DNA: TGCGCCAGCAGCTTGGAGGGCAGGGGACACTATGGCTACACCTTC.

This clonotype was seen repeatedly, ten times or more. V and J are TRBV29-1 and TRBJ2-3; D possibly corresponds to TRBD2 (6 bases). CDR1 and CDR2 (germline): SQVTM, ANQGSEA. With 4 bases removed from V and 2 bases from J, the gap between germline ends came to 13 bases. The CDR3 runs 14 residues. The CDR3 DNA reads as TGCAGCGTTGCCCGGAGCGGGTACACAGATACGCAGTATTTT. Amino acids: CSVARSGYTDTQYF.

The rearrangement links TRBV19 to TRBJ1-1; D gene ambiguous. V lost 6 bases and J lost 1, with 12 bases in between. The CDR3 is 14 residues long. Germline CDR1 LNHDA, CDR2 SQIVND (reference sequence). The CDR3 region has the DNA TGTGCCAGTAGAAGATGGGCTTCGAACACTGAAGCTTTCTTT. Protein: CASRRWASNTEAFF.

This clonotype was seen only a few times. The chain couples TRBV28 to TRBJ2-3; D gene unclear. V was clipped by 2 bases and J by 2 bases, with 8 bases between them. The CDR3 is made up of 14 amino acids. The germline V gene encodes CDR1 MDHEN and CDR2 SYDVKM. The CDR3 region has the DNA TGTGCCAGCAGTTTAGTCTCCTACACAGATACGCAGTATTTT. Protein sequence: CASSLVSYTDTQYF.

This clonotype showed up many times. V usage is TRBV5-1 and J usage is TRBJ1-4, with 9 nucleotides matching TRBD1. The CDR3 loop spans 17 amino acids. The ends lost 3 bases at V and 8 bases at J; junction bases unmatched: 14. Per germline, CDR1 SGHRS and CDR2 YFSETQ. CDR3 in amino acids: CASSSGTGRPEGEKLFF. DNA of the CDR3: TGCGCCAGCAGCTCCGGGACAGGGAGACCCGAAGGGGAAAAACTGTTTTTT.

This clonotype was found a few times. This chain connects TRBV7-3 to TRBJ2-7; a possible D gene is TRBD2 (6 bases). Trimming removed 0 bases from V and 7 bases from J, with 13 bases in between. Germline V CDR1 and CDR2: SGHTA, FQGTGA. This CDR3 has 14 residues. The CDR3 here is CASSLTGTLKEQYF. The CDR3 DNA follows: TGTGCCAGCAGCTTAACCGGGACTTTGAAGGAGCAGTACTTC.

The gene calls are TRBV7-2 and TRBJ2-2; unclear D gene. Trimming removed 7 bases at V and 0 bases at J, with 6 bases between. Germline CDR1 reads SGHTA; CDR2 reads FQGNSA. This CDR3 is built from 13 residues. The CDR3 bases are TGTGCCAGCAAGGCCCCGAACACCGGGGAGCTGTTTTTT. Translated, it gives CASKAPNTGELFF.